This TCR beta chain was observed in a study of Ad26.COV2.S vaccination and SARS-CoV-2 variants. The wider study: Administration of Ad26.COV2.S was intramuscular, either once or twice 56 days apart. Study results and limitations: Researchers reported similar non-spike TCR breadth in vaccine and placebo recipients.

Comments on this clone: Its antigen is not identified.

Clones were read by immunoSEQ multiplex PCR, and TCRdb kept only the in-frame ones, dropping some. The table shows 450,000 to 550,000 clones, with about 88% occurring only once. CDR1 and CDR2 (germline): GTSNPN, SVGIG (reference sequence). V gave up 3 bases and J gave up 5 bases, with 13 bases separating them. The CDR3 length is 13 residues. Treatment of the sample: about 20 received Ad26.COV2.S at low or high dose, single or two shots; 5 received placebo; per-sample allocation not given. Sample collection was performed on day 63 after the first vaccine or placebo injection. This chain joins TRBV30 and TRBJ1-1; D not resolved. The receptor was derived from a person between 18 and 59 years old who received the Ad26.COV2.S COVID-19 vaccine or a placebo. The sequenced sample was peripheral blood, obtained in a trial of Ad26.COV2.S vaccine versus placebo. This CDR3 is CAWSPNLGTEAFF. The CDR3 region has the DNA TGTGCCTGGAGCCCAAACCTGGGGACTGAAGCTTTCTTT. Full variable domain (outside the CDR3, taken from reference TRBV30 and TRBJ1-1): SQTIHQWPATLVQPVGSPLSLECTVEGTSNPNLYWYRQAAGRGLQLLFYSVGIGQISSEVPQNLSASRPQDRQFILSSKKLLLSDSGFYLCAWSPNLGTEAFFGQGTRLTVV.